This T cell receptor beta chain was captured by sequencing in a study of cytomegalovirus exposure and HLA in healthy donors. About this clone: Its specificity is not known.

The PCR used 60 Vbeta and 13 Jbeta primers. The repertoire was sequenced with immunoSEQ multiplex PCR; TCRdb's copy has only in-frame clones and lacks some. The profile shows about 140,000 clones, roughly 75% of them singletons. Study-level results: A later analysis appeared to link common viral pathogens to several of the most significant clusters.

The CDR3 runs to 14 residues. The V and J ends lost 6 bases and 3 bases respectively, with 14 bases between them. Germline lookup yields CDR1 MNHEY and CDR2 SVGAGI. The genes are TRBV6-5 and TRBJ1-2; no reliable D call. The receptor was derived from a man aged 25 to 40 in good health and CMV-seronegative. Sequencing used PBMCs. The CDR3 loop reads CASSKTVSHYGYTF. The CDR3 DNA reads TGTGCCAGCAGCAAAACAGTGTCTCACTATGGCTACACCTTC.